The clone carrying this T cell receptor beta chain showed up many times. Its antigen is unknown. The V segment lost 5 bases and the J segment 3 bases; nucleotides outside the gene matches: 3. The CDR3 consists of 14 residues. From germline, CDR1 is MNHEY and CDR2 SVGEGT. These data come from a study of T cells in Graves' hyperthyroidism and ophthalmopathy. Study-level points and caveats: Most clonotypes expanded in the thyroid (above 0.001) were also present in blood.

Amplified TCR beta CDR3 regions derived from RNA transcripts. The TCR CDR3 first-round RT-PCR relied on the HTBI primer set. One entry per CDR3 protein results from TCRdb running MiXCR on the multiplex PCR reads. The repertoire has about 400,000 distinct CDR3 sequences, approximately 14% of them found once; the top ten carry 25% to 35%. The sequenced sample consisted of blood. The receptor comes from a woman aged 18-29 years with Graves' hyperthyroidism that later progressed to Graves' ophthalmopathy. The chain links TRBV6-2 or TRBV6-3 to TRBJ2-1; 8 positions agree with TRBD2. The CDR3 DNA reads as TGTGCCAGCAGTGCCGGGACTAGCTACAATGAGCAGTTCTTC. It codes for CASSAGTSYNEQFF.